These T cell receptor beta chains were read from a single sample in a study of cytomegalovirus exposure and HLA in healthy donors. The table came from immunoSEQ multiplex PCR; TCRdb's copy has only in-frame clones and leaves some out. This sample has over 100,000 clones, with 80% found just once. Sequencing input: PBMCs. The origin of the receptors is a man aged 25 to 40 in good health and CMV-seronegative. Each CDR3 is given without its conserved first and last residue.

j_gene | v_gene | CDR3aa
TRBJ1-1 | TRBV18 | ASSWGHANTEAF
TRBJ1-5 | TRBV19 | ASSIPLGGGGDQPQH
TRBJ1-4 | TRBV10-3 | AISESAPRDEKLF
TRBJ1-5 | TRBV27 | ASRRQGGGNQPQH
TRBJ2-3 | TRBV2 | ASRQVADTQY
TRBJ1-2 | TRBV7-2 | ASSFSGGGYGYT
TRBJ1-1 | TRBV6-5 | ASNSGRGAF
TRBJ1-1 | TRBV5-1 | ASSGGWAGGTEAF
TRBJ2-2 | TRBV4-3 | ASSQTSGDTGELF
TRBJ1-3 | TRBV4-2 | ASSQVGGSPGNTIY
TRBJ2-3 | TRBV28 | ASSRWSEGTDTQY
TRBJ2-7 | TRBV10-1 | ASSDSGLAGKEQY
TRBJ1-2 | TRBV10-3 | AISADREDYGYT
TRBJ1-3 | TRBV5-4 | ASSLRKQGAGNTIY
TRBJ2-3 | TRBV4-2 | AVAATDTQY
TRBJ2-1 | TRBV4-2 | ASSLPLYSGTSGRGPLYNEQF
TRBJ1-1 | TRBV28 | ASSPRQGSLATEAF
TRBJ1-6 | TRBV5-6 | ASSQRQGSYNSPLH
TRBJ1-4 | TRBV4-3 | ASSQGQLNEKLF
TRBJ1-2 | TRBV19 | ASKGFSGYT
TRBJ2-3 | TRBV29-1 | SVTEGTDTQY
TRBJ2-1 | TRBV6-6 | ASNQGLVNEQF
TRBJ1-3 | TRBV5-1 | ASSRDRVVSGNTIY
TRBJ2-1 | TRBV18 | ASSPPSSNEQF
TRBJ1-5 | TRBV19 | ASSEGALGNQPQH
TRBJ1-3 | TRBV30 | AWSPPGMSSGNTIY
TRBJ2-1 | TRBV27 | ASSLEGQGANEQF
TRBJ2-7 | TRBV6-5 | ASRTAGAGKGEQY
TRBJ2-7 | TRBV2 | ASTGAHEQY
TRBJ1-1 | TRBV5-4 | ASSSRQGADTEAF
TRBJ1-3 | TRBV19 | ASSKISSGNTIY
TRBJ2-3 | TRBV9 | ASSVSGTDTQY
TRBJ2-1 | TRBV9 | ASSAGTAYNEQF
TRBJ2-3 | TRBV11-3 | ASSLKHDTQY
TRBJ2-7 | TRBV14 | ASSRGDPYEQY
TRBJ2-7 | TRBV4-3 | ASSQEPGGEGEQY
TRBJ2-7 | TRBV4-3 | ASSQDLQAYEQY
TRBJ1-5 | TRBV28 | ASSLYSDGDNQPQH
TRBJ1-5 | TRBV4-1 | ASSPTGINQPQH
TRBJ2-5 | TRBV2 | ASSRQGVNQETQY
TRBJ2-1 | TRBV29-1 | SVGLAGAITYNEQF
TRBJ2-7 | TRBV6-1 | ASSGTENYEQY
TRBJ1-5 | TRBV4-2 | ASSGMDQPQH
TRBJ1-4 | TRBV25-1 | ASSEQGRAATNEKLF
TRBJ1-4 | TRBV6-6 | ASSRQATNEKLF
TRBJ1-2 | TRBV4-2 | ASKGGWGGMDGYT
TRBJ2-7 | TRBV5-6 | ASSSGTGVLYEQY
TRBJ2-3 | TRBV28 | ASSLRRGRAGGTQY